This TCR beta chain stems from a study of OX40 agonist ivuxolimab in advanced cancers. This CDR3 region has 13 residues. The ends lost 3 bases at V and 8 bases at J; junction bases unmatched: 5. Germline V gene sequence: CDR1 KGHSH, CDR2 LQKENI. This clone was observed a handful of times. Libraries were prepared by immunoSEQ multiplex PCR; TCRdb keeps only in-frame clonotypes and omits some of them. The sample holds 100,000 or so clones; approximately 84% are singletons and the top ten take 4.5% to 5.5%. This TCR was recovered from an adult with an advanced solid tumor such as melanoma, head and neck, liver or kidney cancer. The sequenced sample was CD4+ or CD8+ T cells sorted from blood, obtained in a trial of the OX40 agonist ivuxolimab. J is TRBJ1-2 and V is TRBV18; TRBD1 agrees at 8 bases. The CDR3 DNA reads as TGTGCCAGCTCACCCCTGACAGGGGAAGGCTACACCTTC. Its protein product is CASSPLTGEGYTF.